The 14 T cell receptor beta chains reported below all come from one sample, sequenced in a study of blood T cells in healthy people across ages. Next came a second PCR, run for roughly 6 to 11 cycles, which used a sample-barcoded 5' primer along with a J-beta primer mix. Using its own MiXCR run on the 5' RACE reads, TCRdb lists one record per CDR3 protein. The sample records about 1,400,000 distinct CDR3 sequences, around 59% being singletons. Input material: blood. These receptors all stem from a man younger than 30 in good health.

The chain combines TRBV5-6 with TRBJ2-5, with a tentative D call TRBD1 (6 bases). V was pared by 1 base and J by 9 bases, with 22 bases between. The CDR3 length is 16 residues. Germline CDR1 reads SGHDT; CDR2 reads YYEEEE. CDR3 loop: CASSLLDSGRVGAQYF. The CDR3 region has the DNA TGTGCCAGCAGCTTGTTGGACAGTGGGCGAGTAGGGGCCCAGTACTTC.

V and J are TRBV5-8 and TRBJ2-3; a weak D match, TRBD1 (5 bases). Trimming shortened V by 1 base and J by 11 bases, and 11 bases separated the two germline ends. The CDR3 covers 12 residues. CDR1 is SGHTS and CDR2 is YDEGEE in the germline V gene. The CDR3 DNA sequence: TGTGCCAGCAGCTTGATCCAGGGTGGGCAGTATTTT. Encoded protein: CASSLIQGGQYF. The whole variable domain, remainder taken from reference TRBV5-8 and TRBJ2-3, is EAGVTQSPTHLIKTRGQQATLRCSPISGHTSVYWYQQALGLGLQFLLWYDEGEERNRGNFPPRFSGRQFPNYSSELNVNALELEDSALYLCASSLIQGGQYFGPGTRLTVL.

This sequence joins TRBV5-1 and TRBJ2-6; D possibly uses TRBD1 or TRBD2 (5 bases each). The germline CDR1 and CDR2 sequences are SGHRS and YFSETQ. The length of the CDR3 is 17 residues. Trimming took off 0 bases at V and 0 bases at J, with 10 bases between the two ends. CDR3 in DNA: TGCGCCAGCAGCTTGGCCGGGACCCTCTCTGGGGCCAACGTCCTGACTTTC. Encoded protein: CASSLAGTLSGANVLTF.

The count of this clonotype is one. The chain couples TRBV28 to TRBJ1-5, with TRBD1 matching over 9 bases. Germline V gene sequence: CDR1 MDHEN, CDR2 SYDVKM. With 7 bases clipped from V and 2 bases from J, the junction kept 9 bases outside the gene matches. CDR3 length equals 16 residues. Here the CDR3 reads CASNTHRGPGNQPQHF. Here the CDR3 DNA reads TGTGCCAGCAACACACACAGGGGGCCGGGCAATCAGCCCCAGCATTTT.

CDR3 in amino acids: CASSLDWALRQQYF. DNA for the CDR3: TGTGCCAGCAGCCTGGATTGGGCCCTGCGGCAGCAGTACTTC. The chain has TRBV6-2 or TRBV6-3 and TRBJ2-5; unclear D gene. Per germline, CDR1 MNHEY and CDR2 SVGEGT. Trimming took 6 bases from V and 11 from J, leaving 22 bases between them. The CDR3 contains 14 residues.

This clonotype was observed once. The rearrangement joins TRBV3-1 to TRBJ1-1; D is undetermined. Germline V gives CDR1 LGHDT, CDR2 YNNKEL (reference sequence). The CDR3 length is 15 residues. Trimming removed 2 bases from V and 0 bases from J, with 10 bases in between. This chain's CDR3 is CASSQHGSMNTEAFF. The CDR3, as DNA: TGTGCCAGCAGCCAACATGGGTCCATGAACACTGAAGCTTTCTTT.

The chain employs TRBV9 and TRBJ2-4; TRBD2 is a possible D gene (5 bases). This CDR3 spans 14 amino acids. Deletions cut 3 bases from V and 2 bases from J, with 9 bases between. CDR1 is SGDLS and CDR2 is YYNGEE in the germline V gene. The CDR3 is CASSAADSKNIQYF. CDR3 sequence (DNA): TGTGCCAGCAGCGCAGCGGATTCCAAAAACATTCAGTACTTC.

This chain joins TRBV20-1 and TRBJ2-3, with D maybe TRBD1 (5 bases). CDR3 length: 14 residues. Deletions cut 2 bases from V and 3 bases from J, with 12 bases between. Germline-derived CDR1 and CDR2 are DFQATT and SNEGSKA (reference sequence). CDR3 sequence (DNA): TGCAGTGCTAGAAAGGCAGGGCTAACAGATACGCAGTATTTT. Translating gives CSARKAGLTDTQYF.

The CDR3 bases are TGTGCCAGCAGCTTTAGGGGGACTAGCGGGGACTCCTACAATGAGCAGTTCTTC. Protein product: CASSFRGTSGDSYNEQFF. The chain has TRBV7-9 and TRBJ2-1, with TRBD2 matching 13 bases. The CDR3 loop spans 18 amino acids. The V and J ends lost 3 bases and 0 bases, in that order; junction bases with no gene match: 5. The germline CDR1 and CDR2 sequences are SEHNR and FQNEAQ (reference sequence).

The genes are TRBV20-1 and TRBJ2-1, with D maybe TRBD2 (5 bases). This CDR3 is 17 amino acids long. V dropped 1 base and J dropped 0 bases, with 16 bases sitting between them. In germline, CDR1 is DFQATT, CDR2 SNEGSKA (reference sequence). The CDR3 here is CSARVPAARSSYNEQFF. The CDR3 DNA follows: TGCAGTGCTAGAGTCCCAGCGGCTAGAAGCTCCTACAATGAGCAGTTCTTC.

In this sample, this clonotype turned up a few times. This rearrangement joins TRBV29-1 to TRBJ2-1; D is unclear. The germline V gene has CDR1 SQVTM and CDR2 ANQGSEA. The V gene lost 3 bases and the J gene lost 0 bases, with 15 bases spanning the gap. The CDR3 sequence is 16 residues long. The CDR3 sequence: CSVESETQSSYNEQFF. The CDR3 DNA sequence: TGCAGCGTTGAGTCCGAGACTCAAAGCTCCTACAATGAGCAGTTCTTC.

This chain uses TRBV4-1 with TRBJ2-6; tentative D call: TRBD1 (6 bases). The V gene lost 4 bases and the J gene lost 4 bases, with 14 bases spanning the gap. Germline CDR1 is MGHRA and CDR2 is YSYEKL. This CDR3 has 16 amino acids. As DNA, the CDR3 is TGCGCCAGCAGCCGGCCAGGGGCATCGGGGGCCAACGTCCTGACTTTC. Translated, it gives CASSRPGASGANVLTF.

This clonotype was counted between two and nine times. The gene calls are TRBV25-1 and TRBJ2-1; unclear D gene. CDR1 is MGHDK and CDR2 is SYGVNS in the germline V gene. This CDR3 is 13 amino acids long. V was clipped by 3 bases and J by 3 bases, with 6 bases between them. The CDR3 sequence is CASSDLSYNEQFF. As DNA, the CDR3 is TGTGCCAGCAGTGATCTTAGCTACAATGAGCAGTTCTTC.

The chain combines TRBV6-5 with TRBJ2-5; possibly TRBD1 for D (6 bases). The CDR3 contains 14 residues. Germline assignment: CDR1 MNHEY and CDR2 SVGAGI. V was clipped by 4 bases and J by 5 bases, with 14 bases between them. The CDR3 sequence is CASSSPGHSETQYF. The CDR3 region has the DNA TGTGCCAGCAGTTCACCGGGACACTCGGAGACCCAGTACTTC.